This T cell receptor (beta chain) was obtained from a study of T cells in Graves' hyperthyroidism and ophthalmopathy. Broader study findings: The model's output predicted ophthalmopathy at a median of about 6.5 months prior to onset. Expanded thyroid clonotypes (above 0.001) were mostly also found in blood.

Amplification yielded TCR beta CDR3 regions, with RNA transcripts as the source. The HTBI primer set served for first-round RT-PCR of the TCR CDR3. Each CDR3 protein is one row after TCRdb ran MiXCR on the multiplex PCR reads. The sample consists of hundreds of thousands of distinct CDR3 sequences, approximately 25% of them appearing once. CDR1 is MNHNS, CDR2 SASEGT, per germline. The CDR3 length is 16 residues. Trimming shortened V by 4 bases and J by 0 bases, and 15 bases separated the two germline ends. This clonotype was counted at least ten times. The target antigen is unknown. The chain carries TRBV6-1 and TRBJ1-1; tentative D call: TRBD1 (5 bases). The TCR originated in a woman aged 25 to 39 with Graves' ophthalmopathy. The sample was blood. CDR3 nucleotide sequence: TGTGCCAGCAGTGGGGGGTGGCGACCCATGAACACTGAAGCTTTCTTT. Its translation is CASSGGWRPMNTEAFF.